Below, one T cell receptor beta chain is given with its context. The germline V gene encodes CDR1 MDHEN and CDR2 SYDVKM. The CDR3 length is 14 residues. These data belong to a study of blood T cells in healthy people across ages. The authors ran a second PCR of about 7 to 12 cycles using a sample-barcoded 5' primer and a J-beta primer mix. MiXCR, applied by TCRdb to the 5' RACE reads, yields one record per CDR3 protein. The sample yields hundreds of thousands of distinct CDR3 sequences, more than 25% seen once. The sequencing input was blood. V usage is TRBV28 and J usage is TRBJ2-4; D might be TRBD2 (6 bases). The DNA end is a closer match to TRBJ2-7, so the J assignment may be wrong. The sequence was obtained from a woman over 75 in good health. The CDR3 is CASSLRAGLYEQYF. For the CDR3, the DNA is TGTGCCAGCAGTTTAAGGGCGGGGTTGTACGAGCAGTACTTC.